This T cell receptor (beta chain) was recorded in a study of Ad26.COV2.S vaccination and SARS-CoV-2 variants. For the study at large: Donor participated within the Ad26.COV2.S arm of the COV1001 trial. Intramuscular Ad26.COV2.S doses were given once or twice, 56 days apart. Regarding the study as a whole: It is possible that the TCR breadth and depth analyses underestimated the total T cell responses.

Documented treatment: some 20 received Ad26.COV2.S at low or high dose, single or two shots; about 5 received placebo; per-sample allocation not given. Sampling occurred on day 63 after the first vaccine or placebo injection. The donor's status was that of an adult aged 18-55 years in Boston. Germline V gene lookup returns CDR1 SGHTA and CDR2 FQGNSA. With 3 bases clipped from V and 8 bases from J, the junction kept 7 bases outside the gene matches. The CDR3 length is 14 residues. This clone was observed a single time. Antigen: not known. The table came from immunoSEQ multiplex PCR; TCRdb's copy has only in-frame clones and leaves some out. The sample records under 600,000 clones, 89% being singletons.

The genes are TRBV7-2 and TRBJ2-5; 9 nucleotides agree with TRBD1. The sequence came from a person between 18 and 59 years old who received the Ad26.COV2.S COVID-19 vaccine or a placebo. Material: peripheral blood, obtained in a trial of Ad26.COV2.S vaccine versus placebo. CDR3 residues: CASSFGTGKKTQYF. The DNA for the CDR3 is TGTGCCAGCAGCTTCGGGACAGGGAAGAAAACCCAGTACTTC.